This entry concerns a single TCR beta chain. The data were obtained in a study of blood T cell repertoires in COVID-19. Study-wide background: From the United States, Italy and Spain came samples of acute and convalescent COVID-19. In each case, the material was cDNA or gDNA derived from T cells, B-cell-depleted T cells, or PBMCs.

Original processing notes: Amplification from reference gene primers served as the basis for estimated nucleated cell counts. Profiled with immunoSEQ multiplex PCR; TCRdb holds only in-frame clones, not every one. That table furnishes V, J and clone size, whereas the DNA furnished D and trimming. Of under 200,000 clones detected, 75% to 90% appear once; the ten largest clones hold under 2.5%. Germline CDR1 reads SNHLY; CDR2 reads FYNNEI. The CDR3 consists of 15 residues. The J segment lost 3 bases and the V segment lost 6 bases, leaving 9 bases of the junction unmatched. The sample was peripheral blood. The sequence was collected from a man between 65 and 80 years old with active or convalescent COVID-19. The chain has TRBV2 and TRBJ2-7; TRBD2 agrees at 9 bases. CDR3 coding DNA: TGTGCCAGCAGGGCCGCAGCGGGAGGTATCTACGAGCAGTACTTC. Translated, it gives CASRAAAGGIYEQYF.